This TCR beta chain was sequenced during a study of glioma-infiltrating T cells. Study in general: Sequencing aimed for about 4- to 11-fold coverage of 750,000 to 1,000,000 peripheral T cells.

TCR alpha and beta CDR3 regions were amplified from RNA using iRepertoire nested multiplex PCR. For one-step reverse transcription and amplification, roughly 100-400 ng of tissue mRNA or PBMC total RNA was used. TCRdb passed the multiplex PCR reads through MiXCR, listing each CDR3 protein once. Among fewer than 500,000 distinct CDR3 sequences listed, 35% to 45% were seen once. This CDR3 has 17 residues. Trimming took 5 bases from V and 8 from J; bases not matched to a gene: 14. The germline CDR1 and CDR2 sequences are SGHKS and YYEKEE (reference sequence). This clonotype was detected a few times. This clonotype originated in a human donor with low-grade glioma or glioblastoma, undergoing nonglioma brain surgery, or in good health (not recorded which). The chain employs TRBV5-5 and TRBJ2-1; 12 positions match TRBD1. Sequencing was done on a sample of glioma tissue, nonneoplastic brain tissue, or PBMCs (not recorded which). The CDR3: CASRFRLGTGGSDEQFF. The CDR3 DNA sequence: TGTGCCAGCAGATTCCGTCTCGGGACAGGGGGCAGCGATGAGCAGTTCTTC.